Below are 25 T cell receptor beta chains sequenced from a single sample in a study of blood T cell repertoires in COVID-19. The table came from immunoSEQ multiplex PCR; TCRdb's copy has only in-frame clones and leaves some out. The sample has about 100,000 clones; over 75% are singletons. Sequenced sample: peripheral blood. These receptors all come from a man in his forties or fifties with acute or convalescent COVID-19.

The chain recombines TRBV6-2 or TRBV6-3 with TRBJ2-2; D may be TRBD1 (6 bases). The V gene lost 6 bases and the J gene lost 5 bases, with 22 bases spanning the gap. Germline lookup yields CDR1 MNHEY and CDR2 SVGEGT. The CDR3 totals 17 residues. CDR3 sequence reads: CASSTPGRGSGTGELFF. As DNA, the CDR3 is TGTGCCAGCAGCACCCCGGGCAGGGGATCGGGAACCGGGGAGCTGTTTTTT.

This clone occurred once. The chain has TRBV5-6 and TRBJ2-7, with 12 bases identical to TRBD2. Germline loops: CDR1 SGHDT, CDR2 YYEEEE. The CDR3 extends over 19 amino acids. Trimming cost V 0 bases and J 4 bases; bases outside gene matches: 14. As DNA, the CDR3 is TGTGCCAGCAGCTTGGGACTAGCGGGAGTCAACCCACCATCTTACGAGCAGTACTTC. Its protein product is CASSLGLAGVNPPSYEQYF.

The chain carries TRBV7-8 and TRBJ1-5, with D perhaps TRBD1 (5 bases). Trimming stripped 0 bases from V and 4 bases from J, with 10 bases between. The CDR3 length is 15 residues. Per germline, CDR1 SGHVS and CDR2 FQNEAQ. The CDR3 here is CASSLAGEGNQPQHF. CDR3 bases: TGTGCCAGCAGCTTAGCAGGGGAGGGGAATCAGCCCCAGCATTTT.

On this clone itself: Relative to the germline gene, one junction end is altered; a read error may explain this. The chain recombines TRBV5-1 with TRBJ2-1; the match to TRBD2 covers 7 bases. The CDR3 consists of 13 residues. Germline CDR1 is SGHRS and CDR2 is YFSETQ. CDR3 sequence (DNA): TGCGTCAGCAGCTATCGGGGGGACAATGAGCAGTTCTTC. Its translation is CVSSYRGDNEQFF.

The J gene is TRBJ2-1, the V gene TRBV5-4; TRBD2 aligns across 7 bases. V shed 0 bases, J shed 0 bases, and the junction held 3 bases outside the gene matches. CDR1 SGHNT and CDR2 YYREEE come from the germline V gene (reference sequence). There are 16 residues in the CDR3. The CDR3 region has the DNA TGTGCCAGCAGCTTGGCTCAGCGGGGCTCCTACAATGAGCAGTTCTTC. It translates to CASSLAQRGSYNEQFF. Full variable domain (rest looked up from reference TRBV5-4 and TRBJ2-1): ETGVTQSPTHLIKTRGQQVTLRCSSQSGHNTVSWYQQALGQGPQFIFQYYREEENGRGNFPPRFSGLQFPNYSSELNVNALELDDSALYLCASSLAQRGSYNEQFFGPGTRLTVL.

V is TRBV4-3 and J is TRBJ2-4; D unclear. The V end was cut by 2 bases, the J end by 6 bases, with 8 bases between. The CDR3 runs 13 residues. Per the germline V gene, CDR1 is LGHNA and CDR2 is YSLEER. CDR3 protein: CASSQTTRNIQYF. The CDR3 nucleotides read TGCGCCAGCAGCCAAACAACCCGAAACATTCAGTACTTC.

The V gene is TRBV6-1, the J gene TRBJ1-2; D gene ambiguous. The V gene lost 10 bases and the J gene lost 2 bases, with 11 bases spanning the gap. The CDR3 spans 12 residues. CDR1 is MNHNS, CDR2 SASEGT, per germline. CDR3 sequence (DNA): TGTGCCATCCTTGGCGGAAACTATGGCTACACCTTC. Protein: CAILGGNYGYTF.

There are a few counts of this clone. The chain employs TRBV5-1 and TRBJ2-5; D is unclear. CDR3 size: 21 residues. CDR1 and CDR2 from the germline V gene are SGHRS and YFSETQ. The V end was cut by 4 bases, the J end by 5 bases, with 36 bases between. This chain's CDR3 is CASSPMNIQDLTISLVETQYF. In DNA, the CDR3 is TGCGCCAGCAGCCCGATGAATATCCAGGATCTAACAATATCCCTGGTGGAGACCCAGTACTTC.

The chain recombines TRBV25-1 with TRBJ2-3, with D perhaps matching TRBD2 (5 bases). The CDR3 loop spans 16 amino acids. From germline, CDR1 is MGHDK and CDR2 SYGVNS. Trimming took off 5 bases at V and 1 base at J, with 16 bases between the two ends. For the CDR3, the DNA is TGTGCCAGCAGTCTCTACAGCGGTAGGGGCACAGATACGCAGTATTTT. The encoded protein is CASSLYSGRGTDTQYF.

The chain has TRBV10-3 and TRBJ1-1; TRBD1 is a possible D gene (5 bases). The germline V gene has CDR1 ENHRY and CDR2 SYGVKD. V lost 10 bases to trimming and J lost 0 bases, with 15 bases between them. This CDR3 region has 14 residues. CDR3: CATGGDGVNTEAFF. The CDR3 DNA reads TGTGCCACCGGCGGGGACGGAGTGAACACTGAAGCTTTCTTT.

This clone showed up just once. This sequence joins TRBV19 and TRBJ1-5, with TRBD1 matching 10 bases. The CDR3 sequence is 19 residues long. Trimming cost V 4 bases and J 1 base; bases outside gene matches: 13. The germline V gene has CDR1 LNHDA and CDR2 SQIVND (reference sequence). The CDR3 is CASSRWGTGDMVSNQPQHF. For the CDR3, the DNA is TGTGCCAGTAGTAGATGGGGGACAGGGGACATGGTAAGCAATCAGCCCCAGCATTTT.

The table lists this clone with a count of one. The chain links TRBV5-1 to TRBJ2-7; 9 bases align to TRBD1. Germline values: CDR1 SGHRS, CDR2 YFSETQ. The trim removed 3 bases at V and 4 bases at J, leaving 5 bases unmatched. This CDR3 has 14 amino acids. CDR3: CASSSTGGRYEQYF. The CDR3 DNA reads TGCGCCAGCAGCTCCACAGGGGGCAGGTACGAGCAGTACTTC.

V usage is TRBV2 and J usage is TRBJ1-5; D unresolved. Germline V lookup: CDR1 SNHLY, CDR2 FYNNEI. The CDR3 runs 13 residues. V gave up 8 bases and J gave up 0 bases, with 8 bases separating them. The CDR3: CASFGNSNQPQHF. CDR3 coding DNA: TGTGCCAGCTTCGGGAATAGCAATCAGCCCCAGCATTTT.

Written as DNA, the CDR3 is TGTGCCAGCAGCCAAGTCCTGGGGGGGACTGAAGCTTTCTTT. It translates to CASSQVLGGTEAFF. The chain links TRBV14 to TRBJ1-1; a possible D gene is TRBD1 (5 bases). The CDR3 has 14 residues. Germline V gene sequence: CDR1 SGHDN, CDR2 FVKESK. V was trimmed by 1 base and J by 5 bases, leaving 11 bases between them. Full variable domain (remainder filled in from reference TRBV14 and TRBJ1-1): EAGVTQFPSHSVIEKGQTVTLRCDPISGHDNLYWYRRVMGKEIKFLLHFVKESKQDESGMPNNRFLAERTGGTYSTLKVQPAELEDSGVYFCASSQVLGGTEAFFGQGTRLTVV.

The gene calls are TRBV19 and TRBJ1-1; TRBD1 matches at 7 bases. The CDR3 sequence is 16 residues long. The trim removed 5 bases at V and 0 bases at J, leaving 9 bases unmatched. Germline CDR1 LNHDA, CDR2 SQIVND (reference sequence). The chain's CDR3 is CASSLRQGFMNTEAFF. DNA of the CDR3: TGTGCCAGTAGTCTTAGACAGGGATTTATGAACACTGAAGCTTTCTTT.

The CDR3 spells CASYDLTSGTYEQYF. CDR3 coding DNA: TGTGCCAGTTATGACCTAACTAGCGGAACTTACGAGCAGTACTTC. The chain has TRBV27 and TRBJ2-7, with 8 bases lining up with TRBD2. J lost 4 bases, V lost 9 bases, and 14 bases had no gene match. Germline lookup yields CDR1 MNHEY and CDR2 SMNVEV (reference sequence). The CDR3 loop spans 15 amino acids.

The rearrangement joins TRBV5-1 to TRBJ2-5; 7 bases align to TRBD2. Germline values: CDR1 SGHRS, CDR2 YFSETQ. Trimming cost V 2 bases and J 4 bases; bases outside gene matches: 11. The CDR3 is 16 residues long. The CDR3 reads CASSFRAGVGGETQYF. The CDR3 DNA sequence: TGCGCCAGCAGCTTCAGGGCGGGAGTAGGCGGAGAGACCCAGTACTTC.

J is TRBJ1-4 and V is TRBV5-1; D is unclear. Germline V gene sequence: CDR1 SGHRS, CDR2 YFSETQ. The CDR3 is made up of 12 amino acids. V was shortened by 4 bases and J by 7 bases, with 8 bases between the two germline ends. CDR3 DNA sequence: TGCGCCAGCAGCCCAGGTGGTGAAAAACTGTTTTTT. This codes for CASSPGGEKLFF.

The gene calls are TRBV4-1 and TRBJ1-2; 10 positions match TRBD1. The V gene's germline CDR1 is MGHRA and CDR2 YSYEKL. Germline trimming cut 5 bases from V and 2 bases from J; bases unmatched to any gene: 14. The CDR3 has 18 amino acids. CDR3 amino acids: CASSEGTGARLGNYGYTF. The CDR3 bases are TGCGCCAGCAGCGAAGGGACAGGGGCAAGGCTGGGGAACTATGGCTACACCTTC.

The chain links TRBV27 to TRBJ1-1, with TRBD1 matching 7 bases. Germline loops: CDR1 MNHEY, CDR2 SMNVEV (reference sequence). V trimming: 5 bases; J trimming: 7 bases; junction bases outside the gene matches: 7. The CDR3 is 13 residues long. The CDR3 is CASSTRQGREAFF. CDR3 in DNA: TGTGCCAGCAGTACCCGACAGGGCCGTGAAGCTTTCTTT.

This chain links TRBV11-2 with TRBJ2-3; 7 nucleotides match TRBD2. J was trimmed by 6 bases and V by 4 bases; bases with no gene match: 7. This CDR3 spans 14 amino acids. Germline CDR1 and CDR2: SGHAT and FQNNGV. CDR3 residues: CASSSLAYRDTQYF. Written as DNA, the CDR3 is TGTGCCAGCAGCTCACTAGCGTACCGGGATACGCAGTATTTT.

The chain links TRBV21-1 to TRBJ1-5; the D segment call TRBD1 is taken from the table without a DNA check. TRBV21-1 is a pseudogene segment. The CDR3 runs to 16 residues. CDR3 bases: TGTGCCAGCAGCCTATTTGCCGGGACAAGGAATCAGCCCCAGCATTTT. Residues: CASSLFAGTRNQPQHF.

V gene TRBV6-2 or TRBV6-3 combines with J gene TRBJ1-6; possibly TRBD1 for D (5 bases). Per the germline V gene, CDR1 is MNHEY and CDR2 is SVGEGT. The CDR3 length is 16 residues. Between the trimmed V and J ends, which lost 2 bases and 7 bases, there was a span of 15 bases. The CDR3 nucleotides are TGTGCCAGCAGTTACGGACCGGGACTAAACAATTCACCCCTCCACTTT. It yields the protein CASSYGPGLNNSPLHF.

The chain employs TRBV5-5 and TRBJ2-7, with TRBD2 as a possible D gene (6 bases). The CDR3 has 16 amino acids. Trimming took off 1 base at V and 1 base at J, with 15 bases between the two ends. The V gene's germline CDR1 is SGHKS and CDR2 YYEKEE (reference sequence). This CDR3 is CASSLRDLPISYEQYF. The DNA for the CDR3 is TGTGCCAGCAGCTTGCGGGACTTGCCTATTTCCTACGAGCAGTACTTC. Full variable domain (outside the CDR3, taken from reference TRBV5-5 and TRBJ2-7): DAGVTQSPTHLIKTRGQQVTLRCSPISGHKSVSWYQQVLGQGPQFIFQYYEKEERGRGNFPDRFSARQFPNYSSELNVNALLLGDSALYLCASSLRDLPISYEQYFGPGTRLTVT.

The V and J genes are TRBV11-3 and TRBJ2-7; the D is unclear. V gave up 2 bases and J gave up 1 base, with 9 bases separating them. The germline gives CDR1 SGHNT, CDR2 YENEEA. The CDR3 totals 14 residues. CDR3 nucleotides: TGTGCCAGCAGCTTAAATGAGCTATCCTACGAGCAGTACTTC. Residues: CASSLNELSYEQYF.